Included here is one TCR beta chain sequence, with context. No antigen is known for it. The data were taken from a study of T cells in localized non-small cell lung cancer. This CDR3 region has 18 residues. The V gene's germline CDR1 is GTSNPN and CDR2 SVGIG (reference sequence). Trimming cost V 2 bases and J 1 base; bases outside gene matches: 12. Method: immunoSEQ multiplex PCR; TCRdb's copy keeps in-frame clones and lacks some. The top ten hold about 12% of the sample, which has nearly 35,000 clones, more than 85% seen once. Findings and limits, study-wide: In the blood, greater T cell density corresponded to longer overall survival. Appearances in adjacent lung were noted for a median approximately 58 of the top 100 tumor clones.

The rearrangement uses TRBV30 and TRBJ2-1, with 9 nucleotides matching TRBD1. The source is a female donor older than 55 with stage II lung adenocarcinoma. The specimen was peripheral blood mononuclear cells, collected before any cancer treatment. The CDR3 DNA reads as TGTGCCTGGAGTTTCGCTGGGGCGGGACAGGGTTCCTACAATGAGCAGTTCTTC. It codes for CAWSFAGAGQGSYNEQFF. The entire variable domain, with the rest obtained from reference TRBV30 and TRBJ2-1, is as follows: SQTIHQWPATLVQPVGSPLSLECTVEGTSNPNLYWYRQAAGRGLQLLFYSVGIGQISSEVPQNLSASRPQDRQFILSSKKLLLSDSGFYLCAWSFAGAGQGSYNEQFFGPGTRLTVL.